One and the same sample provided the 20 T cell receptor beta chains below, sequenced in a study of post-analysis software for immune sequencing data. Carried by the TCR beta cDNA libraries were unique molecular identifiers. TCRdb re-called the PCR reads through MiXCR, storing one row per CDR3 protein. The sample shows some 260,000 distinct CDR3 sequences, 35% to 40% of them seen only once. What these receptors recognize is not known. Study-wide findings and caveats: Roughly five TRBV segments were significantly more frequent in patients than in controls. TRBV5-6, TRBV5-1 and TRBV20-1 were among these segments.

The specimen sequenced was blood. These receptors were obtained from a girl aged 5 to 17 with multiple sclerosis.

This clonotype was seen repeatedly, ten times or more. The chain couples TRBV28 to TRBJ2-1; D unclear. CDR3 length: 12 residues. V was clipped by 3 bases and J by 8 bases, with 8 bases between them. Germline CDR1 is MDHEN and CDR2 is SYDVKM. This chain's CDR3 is CASSLLSYEQFF. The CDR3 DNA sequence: TGTGCCAGCAGTTTGCTCAGTTATGAGCAGTTCTTC.

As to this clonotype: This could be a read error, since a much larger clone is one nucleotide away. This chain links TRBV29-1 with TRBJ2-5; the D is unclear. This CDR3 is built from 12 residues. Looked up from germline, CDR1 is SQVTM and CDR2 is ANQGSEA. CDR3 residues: CSARQAQEAQYF. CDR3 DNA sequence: TGCAGCGCTCGTCAGGCTCAAGAGGCCCAGTACTTC.

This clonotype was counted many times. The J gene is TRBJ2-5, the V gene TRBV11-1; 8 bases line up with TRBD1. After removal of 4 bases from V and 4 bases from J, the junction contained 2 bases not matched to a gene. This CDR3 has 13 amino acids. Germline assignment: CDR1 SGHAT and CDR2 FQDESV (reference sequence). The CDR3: CASSSDRGETQYF. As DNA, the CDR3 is TGTGCCAGCAGCTCCGACAGGGGAGAGACCCAGTACTTC.

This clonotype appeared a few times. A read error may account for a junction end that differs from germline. CDR3 sequence: CTSSIRREGYGYTF. CDR3 DNA: TGTACCAGTAGTATCCGAAGGGAGGGCTATGGCTACACCTTC. The V call is TRBV19, the J call TRBJ1-2; D uncertain. CDR1 LNHDA and CDR2 SQIVND come from the germline V gene (reference sequence). This CDR3 is 14 amino acids long.

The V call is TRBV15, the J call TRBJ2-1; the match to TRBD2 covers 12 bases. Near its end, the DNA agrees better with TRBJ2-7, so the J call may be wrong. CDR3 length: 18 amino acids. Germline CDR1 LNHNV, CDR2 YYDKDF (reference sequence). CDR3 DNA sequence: TGTGCCACCAGCAGGAGGGTCTTGACTAGCGGGGGACCCTACGAGCAGTACTTC. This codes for CATSRRVLTSGGPYEQYF.

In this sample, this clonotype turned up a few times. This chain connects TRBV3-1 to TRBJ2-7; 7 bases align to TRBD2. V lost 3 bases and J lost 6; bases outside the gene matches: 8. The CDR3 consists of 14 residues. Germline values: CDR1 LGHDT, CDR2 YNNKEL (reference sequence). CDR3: CASSQGGRVSEQYF. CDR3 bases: TGTGCCAGCAGCCAGGGAGGGAGGGTAAGCGAGCAGTACTTC.

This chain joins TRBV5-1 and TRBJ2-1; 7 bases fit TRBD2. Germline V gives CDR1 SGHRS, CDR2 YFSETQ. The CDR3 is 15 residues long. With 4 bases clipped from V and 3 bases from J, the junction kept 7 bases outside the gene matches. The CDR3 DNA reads TGCGCCAGCAGCCCGACCCCGGGAGGCTACAATGAGCAGTTCTTC. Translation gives CASSPTPGGYNEQFF.

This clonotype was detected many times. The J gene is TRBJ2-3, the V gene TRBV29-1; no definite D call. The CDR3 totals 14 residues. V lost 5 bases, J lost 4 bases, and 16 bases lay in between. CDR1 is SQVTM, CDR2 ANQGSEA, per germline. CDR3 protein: CSVLDQNMSDTQYF. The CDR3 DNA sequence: TGCAGCGTTCTTGACCAGAATATGTCAGATACGCAGTATTTT.

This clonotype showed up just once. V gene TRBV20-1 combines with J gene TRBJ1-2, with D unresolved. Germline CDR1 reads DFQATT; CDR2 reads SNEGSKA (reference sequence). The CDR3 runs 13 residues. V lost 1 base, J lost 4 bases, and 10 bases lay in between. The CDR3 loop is CSARVAGSYGYTF. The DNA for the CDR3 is TGCAGTGCTAGAGTGGCAGGTAGCTATGGCTACACCTTC.

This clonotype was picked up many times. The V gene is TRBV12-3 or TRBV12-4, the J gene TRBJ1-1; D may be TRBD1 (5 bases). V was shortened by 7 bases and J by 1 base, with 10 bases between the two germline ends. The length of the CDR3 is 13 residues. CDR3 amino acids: CASIPRGNTEAFF. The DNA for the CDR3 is TGTGCCAGCATCCCTAGGGGGAACACTGAAGCTTTCTTT.

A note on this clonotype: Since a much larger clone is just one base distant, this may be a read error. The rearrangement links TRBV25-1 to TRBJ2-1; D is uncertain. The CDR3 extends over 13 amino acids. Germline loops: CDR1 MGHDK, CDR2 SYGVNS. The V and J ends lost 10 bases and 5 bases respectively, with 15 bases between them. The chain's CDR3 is CAIAQNGNNEQFF. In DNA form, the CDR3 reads TGTGCCATCGCACAAAACGGAAACAATGAGCAGTTCTTC.

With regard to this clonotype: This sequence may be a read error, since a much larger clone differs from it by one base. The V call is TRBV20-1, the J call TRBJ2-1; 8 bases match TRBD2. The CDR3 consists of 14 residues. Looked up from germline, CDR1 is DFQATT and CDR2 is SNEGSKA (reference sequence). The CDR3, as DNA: TGCAGTACTAGTGGTGATAGCGGGAACAATGAGCAGTTCTTC. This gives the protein CSTSGDSGNNEQFF.

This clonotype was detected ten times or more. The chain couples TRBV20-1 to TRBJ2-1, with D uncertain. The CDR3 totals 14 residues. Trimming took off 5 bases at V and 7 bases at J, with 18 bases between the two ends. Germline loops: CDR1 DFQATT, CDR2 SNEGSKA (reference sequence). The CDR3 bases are TGCAGTGCTTCCGTACGTCAGTCGAGGAATGAGCAGTTCTTC. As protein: CSASVRQSRNEQFF.

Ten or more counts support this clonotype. CDR3 nucleotides: TGCAGTGCAGACCCCGGGCGGAACTATGGCTACACCTTC. The encoded protein is CSADPGRNYGYTF. The V and J genes are TRBV20-1 and TRBJ1-2; D not certain. The CDR3 consists of 13 residues. The germline CDR1 and CDR2 sequences are DFQATT and SNEGSKA (reference sequence). V was pared by 6 bases and J by 2 bases, with 13 bases between.

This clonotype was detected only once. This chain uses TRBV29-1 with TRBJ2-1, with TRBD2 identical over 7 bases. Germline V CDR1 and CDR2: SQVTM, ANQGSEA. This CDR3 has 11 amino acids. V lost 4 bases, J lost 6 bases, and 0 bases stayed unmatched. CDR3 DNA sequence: TGCAGCGTTGGGGGGGGCAATGAGCAGTTCTTC. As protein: CSVGGGNEQFF.

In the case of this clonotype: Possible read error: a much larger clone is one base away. Here the CDR3 reads CASSQDTGTDNLPLHF. CDR3 nucleotide sequence: TGTGCCAGCAGCCAAGATACCGGGACAGATAATTTACCCCTCCACTTT. The gene calls are TRBV4-2 and TRBJ1-6, with TRBD1 identical over 7 bases. CDR3 length equals 16 residues. CDR1 and CDR2 (germline): LGHNA, YNFKEQ.

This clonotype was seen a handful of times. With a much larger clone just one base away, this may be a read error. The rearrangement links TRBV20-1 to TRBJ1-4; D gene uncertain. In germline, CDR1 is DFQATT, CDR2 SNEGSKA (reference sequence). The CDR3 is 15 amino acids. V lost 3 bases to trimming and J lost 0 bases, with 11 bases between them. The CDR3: CSASEDSTTNEKLFF. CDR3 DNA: TGCAGTGCTAGCGAAGACTCAACAACTAATGAAAAACTGTTTTTT.

CDR3 in amino acids: CASSSPLASWYNSPLHF. The CDR3 region has the DNA TGTGCCAGCAGCTCCCCTTTGGCTTCCTGGTATAATTCACCCCTCCACTTT. J is TRBJ1-6 and V is TRBV11-2; D not resolved. The CDR3 sequence is 17 residues long. CDR1 is SGHAT, CDR2 FQNNGV, per germline. Trimming removed 4 bases at V and 4 bases at J, with 17 bases between. Complete variable domain (other parts from reference TRBV11-2 and TRBJ1-6): EAGVAQSPRYKIIEKRQSVAFWCNPISGHATLYWYQQILGQGPKLLIQFQNNGVVDDSQLPKDRFSAERLKGVDSTLKIQPAKLEDSAVYLCASSSPLASWYNSPLHFGNGTRLTVT.

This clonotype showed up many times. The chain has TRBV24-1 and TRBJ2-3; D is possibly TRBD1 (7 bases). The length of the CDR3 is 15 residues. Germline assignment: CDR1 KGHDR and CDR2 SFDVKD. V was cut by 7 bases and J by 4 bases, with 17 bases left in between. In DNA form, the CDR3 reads TGTGCCACCAGGATTCCCCAGGGGGAGGCAGATACGCAGTATTTT. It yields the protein CATRIPQGEADTQYF.

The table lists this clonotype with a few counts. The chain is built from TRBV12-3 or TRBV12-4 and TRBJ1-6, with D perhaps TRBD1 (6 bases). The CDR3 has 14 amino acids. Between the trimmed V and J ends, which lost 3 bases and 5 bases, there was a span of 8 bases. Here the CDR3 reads CASSFDRNNSPLHF. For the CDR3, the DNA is TGTGCCAGCAGTTTTGACAGGAATAATTCACCCCTCCACTTT.